Listed below are T cell receptor beta chains from one sample, sequenced in a study of cytomegalovirus exposure and HLA in healthy donors. The data were produced by immunoSEQ multiplex PCR, yet TCRdb's version contains in-frame clones alone and is incomplete. This sample has 150,000 to 200,000 clones; about four fifths occur once, and the top ten carry 2.5% to 3.5%. Sequencing used PBMCs. These receptors all stem from a woman aged 18-29 years in good health and CMV-seropositive. Each CDR3 is given with its conserved first and last residue. A D gene is named only where the DNA matches it firmly. Not every row has a clone size; where given, it reads once, few, many or a size class.

D gene	V gene	J gene	clone size	CDR3 protein	CDR3 DNA
-	TRBV5-1	TRBJ1-5	-	CASSPEGNQPQHF	TGCGCCAGCTCGCCTGAGGGCAATCAGCCCCAGCATTTT
-	TRBV7-9	TRBJ2-5	-	CASSLESIARGETQYF	TGTGCCAGCAGCTTAGAGAGTATAGCGAGAGGGGAGACCCAGTACTTC
TRBD2	TRBV6-1	TRBJ2-5	-	CASSEIAGLPGTQYF	TGTGCCAGCAGTGAGATAGCGGGGCTCCCGGGGACCCAGTACTTC
-	TRBV11-2	TRBJ1-2	-	CASSPQMGREYGYTF	TGTGCCAGCAGCCCGCAGATGGGCCGGGAGTATGGCTACACCTTC
-	TRBV5-1	TRBJ2-1	-	CASSSIRVNEQFF	TGCGCCAGCAGCTCAATCAGGGTTAATGAGCAGTTCTTC
-	TRBV27	TRBJ2-7	-	CASAPRLGLYEQYF	TGTGCCAGCGCCCCCAGGTTGGGGCTCTACGAGCAGTACTTC
-	TRBV5-1	TRBJ1-6	once	CASNPAVGGSPLHF	TGCGCCAGCAATCCGGCGGTGGGGGGTTCACCCCTCCACTTT
-	TRBV5-1	TRBJ2-3	once	CASSFIPTDTQYF	TGCGCCAGCAGCTTTATTCCCACAGATACGCAGTATTTT
TRBD2	TRBV12-5	TRBJ2-3	-	CASGRWTSGLTDTQYF	TGTGCTAGTGGTCGATGGACTAGCGGACTTACAGATACGCAGTATTTT
TRBD1	TRBV19	TRBJ2-7	-	CASRGTGEIYEQYF	TGTGCCAGTAGAGGGACAGGGGAGATTTACGAGCAGTACTTC
-	TRBV18	TRBJ2-3	-	CASSTSVATGTDTQYF	TGTGCCAGCTCAACCTCAGTTGCGACAGGCACAGATACGCAGTATTTT
-	TRBV5-1	TRBJ2-3	-	CASSLTDSSTDTQYF	TGCGCCAGCAGCTTGACAGATTCTAGCACAGATACGCAGTATTTT
-	TRBV7-9	TRBJ1-4	few	CASSLPRVEELFF	TGTGCCAGCAGCTTACCGCGGGTTGAGGAACTGTTTTTT
TRBD1	TRBV5-6	TRBJ1-2	-	CASSIRPGQGTGYTF	TGTGCCAGCAGCATCCGTCCGGGACAGGGTACAGGGTACACCTTC
-	TRBV2	TRBJ2-7	-	CASHTDSYEQYF	TGTGCCAGCCATACAGACTCCTACGAGCAGTACTTC
TRBD2	TRBV5-1	TRBJ2-1	-	CASSLGLAGSYNEQFF	TGCGCCAGCAGCTTGGGGCTAGCGGGCTCCTACAATGAGCAGTTCTTC
-	TRBV5-4	TRBJ2-1	-	CASSLAGGALQNEQFF	TGTGCCAGCAGCTTGGCTGGCGGAGCCCTTCAGAATGAGCAGTTCTTC
TRBD1	TRBV9	TRBJ1-1	-	CASSAALGQGNTEAFF	TGTGCCAGCAGCGCTGCCTTGGGACAGGGGAACACTGAAGCTTTCTTT
-	TRBV6-5	TRBJ2-1	-	CASSQDSGSYNEQFF	TGTGCCAGCAGTCAAGACAGTGGCTCCTACAATGAGCAGTTCTTC
TRBD1	TRBV2	TRBJ1-2	-	CASGRSGQTLYGYTF	TGTGCCAGCGGTAGATCGGGACAGACCCTCTATGGCTACACCTTC
TRBD1	TRBV27	TRBJ1-2	-	CASSFWPGGFYGYTF	TGTGCCAGCTCCTTCTGGCCAGGGGGGTTCTATGGCTACACCTTC
-	TRBV19	TRBJ1-5	-	CASSIFVTDQPQHF	TGTGCCAGTAGTATCTTTGTTACGGATCAGCCCCAGCATTTT
TRBD1	TRBV7-9	TRBJ1-1	-	CASSTITGGTEAFF	TGTGCCAGCAGCACAATTACAGGGGGTACTGAAGCTTTCTTT
TRBD1	TRBV5-1	TRBJ1-1	-	CASSQRDRESRTEAFF	TGCGCCAGCAGCCAACGGGACAGGGAGTCGAGGACTGAAGCTTTCTTT
-	TRBV15	TRBJ1-1	-	CATSRGVNTEAFF	TGTGCCACCAGCAGAGGCGTCAACACTGAAGCTTTCTTT